This TCR beta chain stems from a study of T cells in Graves' hyperthyroidism and ophthalmopathy (dated by TCRdb to between 2018 and 2020). For context, the study as a whole: To identify distinguishing TCR V-J signatures, a discovery cohort of 90 to 100 patients was used, comprising fewer than 45 with Graves' ophthalmopathy and around 57 with stable Graves' hyperthyroidism. Prospective prediction of ophthalmopathy was tested in an independent validation cohort of fewer than 20 hyperthyroidism patients and some 17 patients who later progressed to ophthalmopathy. For training and testing, the 110 or so patients in the discovery cohort were randomly divided in a 7:3 ratio. In several Graves' hyperthyroidism patients, the study also compared T-cell repertoires from thyroid tissue with T-cell repertoires from blood. After sampling, hyperthyroidism patients received methimazole starting at 30 mg daily, and ophthalmopathy patients received high-dose intravenous methylprednisolone. The paper describes TCR Vbeta CDR3 sequencing of around 130 peripheral blood samples, made up of about 40 ophthalmopathy patients, over 70 hyperthyroidism patients and about 17 progressor patients. Study-wide findings and limitations: No statistical method was used to set the sample size in advance, and investigators knew the group allocation. In cross-validation, a model built on a 13 V-J signature told ophthalmopathy apart from stable hyperthyroidism with approximately 91% sensitivity and approximately 84% specificity, and in testing the same model reached 80%/75%. In validation, the model predicted progression to ophthalmopathy a median of about 6.5 months before onset, with about 64% sensitivity and just under 75% specificity. Blood samples also contained most of the expanded thyroid clonotypes (frequency above 0.001), which suggests that blood repertoires may reflect thyroid immune responses.

Details on this clonotype: Its antigen is currently not known. The record has no base qualities; no much larger clone is one base away.

Exclusion was applied to patients with uncontrolled infections, other autoimmune diseases, pregnancy or lactation. Diagnoses relied on clinical symptoms, serum thyroxine and TRAb, thyroid ultrasound and orbital computed tomography. Total RNA was extracted with Trizol reagent, and quality was checked on an Agilent 2100 Bioanalyzer. The TCR beta CDR3 regions were amplified from the RNA transcripts. The first round of RT-PCR for the TCR CDR3 was performed with the HTBI primer set and the Qiagen OneStep RT-PCR kit. Libraries were constructed in a second round of multiplex PCR, after which size selection and purification were carried out. Sequencing of the libraries was done on an Illumina HiSeq2000 using paired-end 100 bp reads. On the study's bioinformatics: SOAPnuke was used to process the raw data, removing reads that contained adapters or uncalled bases, had a mean Phred below 15, or lacked an exact match to the constant primer or identifier. COPE v1.2.5 was used to merge high-quality paired reads, and clonotypes were defined as unique nucleotide sequences. MiTCR v1.1 was used to align the clonotypes against IMGT TRBV, TRBD and TRBJ reference segments. The analysis was restricted to V-J combinations with a frequency above 0.0001, which together covered over 99% of the repertoires. A TCS score was defined as the ratio of F50 (clonal expansion) to E x V (chaos), with BLOSUM62-based TCRdist applied between CDR3 peptides within each V-J. Welch's t-statistics and random forest reduced approximately 520 V-J features to 13, which were used in a naive Bayes classifier (R e1071). Thyroid-blood repertoire similarity was quantified with the Morisita-Horn index. TCRdb redid the processing of the public reads, applying fastp at Q25 and MiXCR, and retained in-frame beta chains. For every CDR3 protein sequence, its rows merge into one entry that carries the most common genes and DNA. In this record, the V and J calls reflect TCRdb's handling and not the investigators' own analysis. This sample gives about 660,000 distinct CDR3 sequences in total; about 45% of them show up just once. Jointly, the top ten make up 6.5% to 9% of the sample.

CDR3 length: 9 amino acids, cysteine to phenylalanine. Solely the CDR3 DNA is kept, with 27 bases framed from the first base. The germline V gene provides CDR1 ENHRY and CDR2 SYGVKD. V drops 6 bases and J drops 8 bases, leaving 2 bases in between. The chain couples TRBV10-3 to TRBJ1-3, with the D gene uncertain. Sequencing was carried out using peripheral blood or thyroid tissue (not recorded which). This receptor was taken from an adult man with Graves' disease, either hyperthyroidism or ophthalmopathy (not recorded which). The encoded CDR3 is CAIRDTIYF. In nucleotides, the sequence is TGTGCCATCAGGGACACCATATATTTT.